Listed below are T cell receptor beta chains from one sample, sequenced in a study of CD4+ T cells in melanoma. This table comes from immunoSEQ multiplex PCR, and its TCRdb copy is limited to in-frame clones, with some not included. Among about 110,000 clones, roughly 90% were seen once, and the ten largest hold less than 4%. Sequences were obtained from peripheral blood. The receptor source for this set is a human donor with melanoma. CDR3s include the opening cysteine and the closing phenylalanine or tryptophan. D genes are given only for firm matches. Size is stated for part of the rows, as once, few or many counts, or as a class when the clone is expanded.

CASSLDPGPLLGEQYF	TGTGCCAGCAGCTTAGATCCGGGGCCCCTTCTAGGCGAGCAGTACTTC	TRBV7-2	NA	NA	TRBJ2-7
CASTDRGLVGEKLFF	TGTGCCAGTACCGACAGGGGGCTGGTCGGTGAAAAACTGTTTTTT	TRBV19	NA	TRBD1	TRBJ1-4
CASSPNPGTGAGEQYF	TGCGCCAGCAGCCCTAACCCCGGGACAGGGGCCGGCGAGCAGTACTTC	TRBV5-1	NA	TRBD1	TRBJ2-7
CASTRSIDTDTQYF	TGTGCCAGCACCCGCTCGATTGACACAGATACGCAGTATTTT	TRBV6-5	NA	NA	TRBJ2-3
CARRRVRGANVLTF	TGTGCCCGCAGGAGGGTGCGGGGGGCCAACGTCCTGACTTTC	TRBV7-9	NA	NA	TRBJ2-6
CASSLYPGQGNEKLFF	TGTGCCAGCAGCTTATACCCAGGACAGGGGAATGAAAAACTGTTTTTT	TRBV7-6	NA	TRBD1	TRBJ1-4
CASSLAGAGPYEQYF	TGTGCCAGCAGCTTAGCGGGGGCAGGGCCCTACGAGCAGTACTTC	TRBV7-9	NA	NA	TRBJ2-7
CASSLHRVNSYEQYF	TGTGCCAGCAGCTTGCACAGGGTCAACTCCTACGAGCAGTACTTC	TRBV5-8	NA	NA	TRBJ2-7
CASSLGQNNYGYTF	TGCGCCAGCAGCTTGGGACAGAACAACTATGGCTACACCTTC	TRBV5-1	NA	NA	TRBJ1-2
CASSKRGLAGGSNTGELFF	TGTGCCAGCAGCAAAAGAGGACTAGCGGGAGGATCGAACACCGGGGAGCTGTTTTTT	TRBV7-9	NA	TRBD2	TRBJ2-2
CSVERRESPAYNEQFF	TGCAGCGTTGAAAGGAGAGAGTCCCCAGCCTACAATGAGCAGTTCTTC	TRBV29-1	once	NA	TRBJ2-1
CASSYSGGNNSPLHF	TGTGCCAGCAGTTACTCAGGGGGGAATAATTCACCCCTCCACTTT	TRBV6-5	NA	NA	TRBJ1-6
CASSLLFGDKETQYF	TGCGCCAGCAGCTTGTTGTTCGGGGACAAAGAGACCCAGTACTTC	TRBV5-1	NA	NA	TRBJ2-5
CASSQDQDSNSPLHF	TGTGCCAGCAGCCAAGATCAGGATTCCAATTCACCCCTCCACTTT	TRBV4-2	NA	NA	TRBJ1-6
CASSDRTELFF	TGTGCCAGCAGTGACCGGACAGAACTGTTTTTT	TRBV25-1	NA	NA	TRBJ1-4
CSAGTASGNTIYF	TGCAGCGCAGGGACAGCCTCTGGAAACACCATATATTTT	TRBV29-1	NA	TRBD1	TRBJ1-3
CAISDGQQETQYF	TGTGCCATCAGCGATGGACAACAAGAGACCCAGTACTTC	TRBV10-3	NA	NA	TRBJ2-5
CASTSGPYEQYF	TGTGCCAGCACCTCCGGCCCCTACGAGCAGTACTTC	TRBV7-2	NA	NA	TRBJ2-7
CASSRPGGHAFF	TGTGCCAGCAGCCGACCAGGGGGTCACGCTTTCTTT	TRBV28	NA	TRBD1	TRBJ1-1
CASSLSIGGLMDEQFF	TGTGCCAGCAGCTTATCAATCGGGGGGCTTATGGATGAGCAGTTCTTC	TRBV11-3	NA	NA	TRBJ2-1
CASSPGQGEKETQYF	TGTGCCAGCAGCCCAGGACAGGGGGAGAAAGAGACCCAGTACTTC	TRBV11-3	NA	TRBD1	TRBJ2-5
CASSLGGTDYEQYF	TGTGCCAGCAGCTTGGGGGGAACAGACTACGAGCAGTACTTC	TRBV5-4	once	NA	TRBJ2-7
CASSLAGAGNTGELFF	TGTGCCAGCAGCTTAGCTGGTGCAGGGAACACCGGGGAGCTGTTTTTT	TRBV7-9	NA	NA	TRBJ2-2
CASSPGRREFGTDTQYF	TGTGCCAGCAGCCCAGGGAGGCGGGAGTTCGGCACAGATACGCAGTATTTT	TRBV27	NA	TRBD2	TRBJ2-3
CASSPVERGETQYF	TGTGCCAGCAGCCCAGTAGAAAGGGGTGAGACCCAGTACTTC	TRBV5-4	NA	NA	TRBJ2-5
CASSHSPSGDNYNEQFF	TGCGCCAGCAGCCACAGCCCTAGCGGGGACAACTACAATGAGCAGTTCTTC	TRBV4-3	NA	TRBD2	TRBJ2-1
CASSLGTGRYEQYF	TGTGCCAGCAGCCTCGGGACAGGGCGCTACGAGCAGTACTTC	TRBV6-1	NA	TRBD1	TRBJ2-7
CASSSPTDTRPYEQYF	TGTGCCAGCAGCTCCCCTACGGACACTCGGCCCTACGAGCAGTACTTC	TRBV7-9	once	NA	TRBJ2-7
CASSLVRGRGKNIQYF	TGTGCCAGCAGCTTAGTGAGGGGCAGGGGTAAAAACATTCAGTACTTC	TRBV7-2	NA	NA	TRBJ2-4
CASSPRTKSYEQYF	TGCGCCAGCAGCCCTCGGACGAAATCCTACGAGCAGTACTTC	TRBV4-3	NA	NA	TRBJ2-7
CASSFGSMRGDTQYF	TGTGCCAGCAGCTTCGGGTCGATGCGGGGGGATACGCAGTATTTT	TRBV7-3	NA	TRBD2	TRBJ2-3
CASSYEQTNYGYTF	TGTGCTAGCAGTTACGAACAGACCAACTATGGCTACACCTTC	TRBV6-6	NA	NA	TRBJ1-2
CASSPQGFNEQYF	TGTGCCAGCTCACCACAGGGCTTCAACGAGCAGTACTTC	TRBV18	NA	NA	TRBJ2-7
CASSGQGGDTQYF	TGCGCCAGCAGCGGACAGGGAGGCGATACGCAGTATTTT	TRBV5-1	NA	TRBD1	TRBJ2-3
CASSILAGGPQETQYF	TGTGCCAGCAGCATCTTAGCGGGGGGGCCCCAAGAGACCCAGTACTTC	TRBV7-7	NA	TRBD2	TRBJ2-5
CASSLGLGGTPSTDTQYF	TGCGCCAGCAGCTTGGGACTTGGGGGGACTCCCAGCACAGATACGCAGTATTTT	TRBV5-1	NA	NA	TRBJ2-3
CASRSTVGLGPNEQFF	TGTGCCAGCAGATCCACAGTGGGACTAGGCCCTAATGAGCAGTTCTTC	TRBV28	NA	TRBD2	TRBJ2-1
CASTSRVGAQYF	TGTGCCAGCACCTCTCGAGTCGGGGCCCAGTACTTC	TRBV27	NA	NA	TRBJ2-5
CASSATQYSGNTIYF	TGTGCCAGTAGTGCCACCCAGTACTCTGGAAACACCATATATTTT	TRBV19	NA	NA	TRBJ1-3
CATSRDRKRRTYEQYF	TGTGCCACCAGCAGAGATCGCAAGAGGCGGACCTACGAGCAGTACTTC	TRBV15	NA	NA	TRBJ2-7
CASSRATVEKLFF	TGTGCCAGCTCACGGGCGACAGTGGAAAAACTGTTTTTT	TRBV18	NA	NA	TRBJ1-4